The clone carrying this T cell receptor (beta chain) has more than one count but fewer than ten. The antigen is not known. A J-beta primer mix and a sample-barcoded 5' primer were used in a second PCR of about 7 to 12 cycles. Each cDNA molecule carried a tag from a template-switch adaptor that contained 12 random nucleotides. TCRdb re-called the 5' RACE reads through MiXCR, storing one row per CDR3 protein. Among about 1.4 million distinct CDR3 sequences listed, almost 60% were seen once. This sample is drawn from a study of blood T cells in healthy people across ages. Study results and caveats: More naive CD4+ cells and higher diversity marked long-lived donors relative to aged donors.

Trimming left V 1 base short and J 5 bases short, with 20 bases between. Germline CDR1 SGHVS, CDR2 FQNEAQ. This CDR3 comprises 17 residues. The people who gave samples were healthy Caucasians from Russia, aged roughly 6 to 100. This receptor was identified in a man aged 18 to 30 in good health. The sequencing input was blood. The chain recombines TRBV7-8 with TRBJ2-5; a possible D gene is TRBD1 (5 bases). CDR3 protein: CASSLVPLLLQAETQYF. The DNA of the CDR3 is TGTGCCAGCAGCTTAGTCCCCCTCTTGCTACAGGCGGAGACCCAGTACTTC.